The 10 T cell receptor beta chains reported below all come from one sample, sequenced in a study of blood T cell repertoires in COVID-19. Here immunoSEQ multiplex PCR was the method, and the copy in TCRdb shows in-frame clones only, minus some. Seen here are around 500,000 clones, 88% observed once, and the top ten hold 1.8%. The sequenced sample consisted of PBMCs or T cells enriched from blood (not recorded which). These receptors came from a middle-aged woman who had recovered from COVID-19.

V and J are TRBV4-3 and TRBJ2-5; tentative D call: TRBD2 (5 bases). The germline V gene encodes CDR1 LGHNA and CDR2 YSLEER. Trimming stripped 3 bases from V and 4 bases from J, with 15 bases between. This CDR3 contains 15 residues. As DNA, the CDR3 is TGCGCCAGCAGCCATGGATCGGGAAGCGGAGAGACCCAGTACTTC. The encoded protein is CASSHGSGSGETQYF.

This chain connects TRBV5-1 to TRBJ1-4, with unresolved D. V was shortened by 4 bases and J by 6 bases, with 13 bases between the two germline ends. In germline, CDR1 is SGHRS, CDR2 YFSETQ. CDR3 size: 14 residues. The chain's CDR3 is CASSPDGRDEKLFF. The CDR3 DNA reads as TGCGCCAGCAGCCCCGATGGGCGGGATGAAAAACTGTTTTTT.

This clone was detected once. The rearrangement links TRBV6-5 to TRBJ2-1; D gene unclear. The V end lost 5 bases, the J end lost 0 bases, and 11 bases lay between the germline ends. The germline CDR1 and CDR2 sequences are MNHEY and SVGAGI. The CDR3 spans 15 residues. Written as DNA, the CDR3 is TGTGCCAGCAGTCCCCTAGGAGCCTCCTACAATGAGCAGTTCTTC. Its protein product is CASSPLGASYNEQFF.

The chain links TRBV2 to TRBJ1-5, with D possibly matching TRBD1 (6 bases). V was shortened by 4 bases and J by 7 bases, with 14 bases between the two germline ends. This CDR3 has 14 amino acids. Germline assignment: CDR1 SNHLY and CDR2 FYNNEI. The CDR3 DNA is TGTGCCAGCAGTGGATCCAGGGGACAACAGCCCCAGCATTTT. It encodes CASSGSRGQQPQHF. The full variable domain, rest sourced from reference TRBV2 and TRBJ1-5, is EPEVTQTPSHQVTQMGQEVILRCVPISNHLYFYWYRQILGQKVEFLVSFYNNEISEKSEIFDDQFSVERPDGSNFTLKIRSTKLEDSAMYFCASSGSRGQQPQHFGDGTRLSIL.

This rearrangement joins TRBV11-2 to TRBJ1-3; D ambiguous. Germline CDR1 SGHAT, CDR2 FQNNGV. V was clipped by 4 bases and J by 4 bases, with 8 bases between them. This CDR3 has 13 amino acids. The CDR3 loop is CASSSLAGNTIYF. The CDR3 DNA follows: TGTGCCAGCAGCTCCCTAGCCGGAAACACCATATATTTT.

On this clone: Other DNA sequences in the sample encode the same CDR3. This sequence joins TRBV11-3 and TRBJ2-7, with 7 bases fitting TRBD2. J lost 3 bases, V lost 5 bases, and 7 bases had no gene match. The germline gives CDR1 SGHNT, CDR2 YENEEA. The CDR3 spans 14 residues. In DNA, the CDR3 is TGTGCCAGCAGCCCAAGGACTAGTGGCTACGAGCAGTACTTC. Translation gives CASSPRTSGYEQYF.

This chain connects TRBV7-9 to TRBJ2-3; 11 bases match TRBD2. There are 16 residues in the CDR3. Trimming removed 6 bases from V and 3 bases from J; junction bases left unmatched: 8. Germline lookup yields CDR1 SEHNR and CDR2 FQNEAQ (reference sequence). CDR3 DNA sequence: TGTGCCAGCAGACCTTCTATAGCGGGAGGGACAGATACGCAGTATTTT. It yields the protein CASRPSIAGGTDTQYF.

The chain employs TRBV14 and TRBJ2-5, with D tentatively TRBD2 (7 bases). The CDR3 loop spans 18 amino acids. CDR1 is SGHDN and CDR2 is FVKESK in the germline V gene. Trimming cost V 1 base and J 5 bases, with 23 bases left between them. The chain's CDR3 is CASSQGSFLEGGGETQYF. The CDR3, as DNA: TGTGCCAGCAGCCAAGGAAGTTTCCTTGAGGGAGGGGGTGAGACCCAGTACTTC.

The CDR3 bases are TGTGCCAGTAGGCAACTAGCGGGGAATGAGCAGTTCTTC. Translating it yields CASRQLAGNEQFF. This chain links TRBV19 with TRBJ2-1; the match to TRBD2 covers 10 bases. V gave up 6 bases and J gave up 7 bases; unmatched junction bases: 3. Germline assignment: CDR1 LNHDA and CDR2 SQIVND (reference sequence). This CDR3 contains 13 residues.

The chain links TRBV10-3 to TRBJ1-2; D is perhaps TRBD1 (6 bases). Per germline, CDR1 ENHRY and CDR2 SYGVKD. The CDR3 length is 14 residues. Trimming stripped 2 bases from V and 4 bases from J, with 11 bases between. The CDR3 here is CAISESQGIYGYTF. The CDR3 bases are TGTGCCATCAGTGAGAGTCAGGGGATCTATGGCTACACCTTC.